This TCR beta chain originates from a study of blood T cell repertoires in COVID-19. The wider study: Samples representing acute and convalescent COVID-19 were sourced from the United States, Italy and Spain.

This CDR3 region has 14 residues. Per germline, CDR1 MNHEY and CDR2 SMNVEV (reference sequence). Trimming cost V 6 bases and J 7 bases, with 16 bases left between them. Per the original methods: Amplification from reference gene primers served as the basis for estimated nucleated cell counts. Profiled with immunoSEQ multiplex PCR; TCRdb holds only in-frame clones, not every one. V and J calls and clone size follow that table, whereas D and trimming were derived from the DNA. In the table there are some 240,000 clones, approximately 85% of which are singletons. As regards this clone: Other nucleotide sequences from this sample produce the same CDR3.

The sequenced material came from peripheral blood. The sequence was obtained from a woman aged 70-85 years with COVID-19, enrolled during active disease. This sequence joins TRBV27 and TRBJ1-5; D is possibly TRBD1 (6 bases). CDR3 sequence reads: CASSRSGGRQPQHF. The CDR3 DNA sequence: TGTGCCAGCAGCCGCTCGGGGGGCAGGCAGCCCCAGCATTTT.